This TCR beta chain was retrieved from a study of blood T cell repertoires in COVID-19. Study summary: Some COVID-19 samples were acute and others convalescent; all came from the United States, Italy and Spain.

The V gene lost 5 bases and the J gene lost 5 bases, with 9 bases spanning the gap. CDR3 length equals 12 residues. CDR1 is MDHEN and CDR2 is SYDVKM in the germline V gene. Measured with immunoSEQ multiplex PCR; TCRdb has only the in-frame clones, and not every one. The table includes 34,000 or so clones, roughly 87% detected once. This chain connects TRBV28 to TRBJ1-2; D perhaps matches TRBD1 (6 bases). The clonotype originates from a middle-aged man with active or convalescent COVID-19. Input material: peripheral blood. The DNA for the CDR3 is TGTGCCAGCAGTCTGACAGGTTATGGCTACACCTTC. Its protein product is CASSLTGYGYTF.